Shown below are 30 T cell receptor beta chains from a single sample sequenced in a study of vaccination and CD4 T cells after COVID-19. The Oncomine TCR Beta short-read assay was applied to DNA of cultured CD4+ T cells. From the PCR reads, TCRdb called clonotypes with MiXCR, one entry per CDR3 protein. The sample holds about 20,000 distinct CDR3 sequences; about 44% are singletons and the top ten take 4.5% to 5.5%. These receptors' targets are unknown. Treatment in this sample: approximately 10-day PBMC culture with coronavirus spike peptide pools or control peptides (ViraFEST assay). The sequencing sample was made of CD4+ T cells from blood, cultured in vitro. The receptor set was obtained from a human donor who had recovered from COVID-19.

CDR3 in amino acids: CAWSDYRDRDYQPQHF. The CDR3 nucleotides read TGTGCCTGGAGTGACTACCGGGACAGGGACTATCAGCCCCAGCATTTT. V usage is TRBV30 and J usage is TRBJ1-5; TRBD1 agrees at 9 bases. Germline V gene data show CDR1 as GTSNPN and CDR2 as SVGIG (reference sequence). The CDR3 loop spans 16 amino acids. J gave up 5 bases and V 1 base, and 9 bases lay outside the gene matches.

Only a few counts were recorded for this clonotype. This chain connects TRBV24-1 to TRBJ2-3; no firm D call. V gave up 5 bases and J gave up 1 base, with 9 bases separating them. Germline V lookup: CDR1 KGHDR, CDR2 SFDVKD. CDR3 length: 14 residues. The CDR3 region is CATSGPGRTDTQYF. Written as DNA, the CDR3 is TGTGCCACCAGTGGGCCCGGCCGCACAGATACGCAGTATTTT.

This clonotype was seen a handful of times. The gene calls are TRBV10-3 and TRBJ2-3, with D maybe TRBD1 (7 bases). The CDR3 runs 21 residues. The V end was cut by 2 bases, the J end by 1 base, with 28 bases between. The germline V gene encodes CDR1 ENHRY and CDR2 SYGVKD. The DNA for the CDR3 is TGTGCCATCAGTGAGCCGTCGAGGGTACGGATTACAGGGGAGGGCACAGATACGCAGTATTTT. Residues: CAISEPSRVRITGEGTDTQYF.

This clonotype was counted a few times. V usage is TRBV7-2 and J usage is TRBJ2-5, with 7 bases that match TRBD2. V gave up 5 bases and J gave up 3 bases; unmatched junction bases: 9. This CDR3 contains 15 residues. The germline gives CDR1 SGHTA, CDR2 FQGNSA. The CDR3 loop is CASSLGLDWKETQYF. For the CDR3, the DNA is TGTGCCAGCAGCCTCGGACTAGATTGGAAAGAGACCCAGTACTTC.

This clonotype was recorded a few times. The chain carries TRBV20-1 and TRBJ1-6; D unclear. The CDR3 runs to 13 residues. V lost 0 bases and J 4 bases, leaving 4 bases between the germline ends. CDR1 DFQATT and CDR2 SNEGSKA come from the germline V gene (reference sequence). The DNA of the CDR3 is TGCAGTGCTAGAGAACAGTATAATTCACCCCTCCACTTT. Translation: CSAREQYNSPLHF.

The chain combines TRBV14 with TRBJ2-2; D is perhaps TRBD1 or TRBD2 (6 bases each). Trimming pared 1 base from V and 2 bases from J, leaving 29 bases between. Germline V CDR1 and CDR2: SGHDN, FVKESK. This CDR3 region has 22 residues. CDR3 region: CASSQGGDGIEVGGPNTGELFF. The CDR3 DNA reads TGTGCCAGCAGCCAAGGGGGGGACGGGATAGAGGTAGGGGGTCCTAACACCGGGGAGCTGTTTTTT.

The chain couples TRBV19 to TRBJ1-5; 8 bases are shared with TRBD1. Germline V CDR1 and CDR2: LNHDA, SQIVND (reference sequence). The CDR3 extends over 17 amino acids. V gave up 5 bases and J gave up 0 bases; unmatched junction bases: 9. The CDR3 nucleotides read TGTGCCAGTAGTCCTGGGACAGGTTCTAATAGCAATCAGCCCCAGCATTTT. This codes for CASSPGTGSNSNQPQHF.

This clonotype was observed a few times. V is TRBV2 and J is TRBJ1-5; a weak D match, TRBD1 (6 bases). Deletions cut 7 bases from V and 4 bases from J, with 11 bases between. This CDR3 region has 13 residues. Germline V gene lookup returns CDR1 SNHLY and CDR2 FYNNEI. CDR3 sequence reads: CASKGDFNQPQHF. The CDR3 DNA is TGTGCCAGCAAGGGGGACTTTAATCAGCCCCAGCATTTT.

CDR3 DNA sequence: TGCGCCAGCAGTGAGTCGACAGGGACGGGCACCGGGGAGCTGTTTTTT. Translated: CASSESTGTGTGELFF. This sequence joins TRBV10-1 and TRBJ2-2, with 7 bases matching TRBD1. Trimming cost V 0 bases and J 4 bases; bases outside gene matches: 5. The CDR3 is 16 amino acids. Germline CDR1 reads WNHNN; CDR2 reads SYGVQD (reference sequence).

The chain is built from TRBV27 and TRBJ2-3, with D perhaps assigned TRBD1 or TRBD2 (6 bases each). The CDR3 sequence is 15 residues long. Trimming cost V 2 bases and J 2 bases, with 11 bases left between them. Per the germline V gene, CDR1 is MNHEY and CDR2 is SMNVEV (reference sequence). CDR3 sequence: CASSLTGRNTDTQYF. In DNA form, the CDR3 reads TGTGCCAGCAGTTTAACAGGGAGGAACACAGATACGCAGTATTTT.

This clonotype has just a few counts. The rearrangement links TRBV6-4 to TRBJ1-5, with a possible D match to TRBD1 (6 bases). The V end lost 7 bases, the J end lost 7 bases, and 29 bases lay between the germline ends. The CDR3 extends over 18 amino acids. Germline CDR1 reads MRHNA; CDR2 reads SNTAGT. The CDR3 loop reads CASTGLGQEQGPTQPQHF. In DNA form, the CDR3 reads TGTGCCAGCACGGGGCTGGGGCAAGAACAGGGTCCAACACAGCCCCAGCATTTT.

In its sample, this clonotype was seen a few times. The V call is TRBV7-6, the J call TRBJ2-4; D may be TRBD2 (5 bases). Germline CDR1 is SGHVS and CDR2 is FNYEAQ. V lost 5 bases and J 1 base, leaving 15 bases between the germline ends. The CDR3 contains 16 residues. The CDR3 nucleotides are TGTGCCAGCAGCGCTTTCGGGCCGGGGGCCAAAAACATTCAGTACTTC. Translated, it gives CASSAFGPGAKNIQYF.

The V call is TRBV9, the J call TRBJ2-3, with D perhaps TRBD2 (6 bases). CDR3 length: 13 residues. V was shortened by 5 bases and J by 2 bases, with 9 bases between the two germline ends. Per the germline V gene, CDR1 is SGDLS and CDR2 is YYNGEE. The CDR3 sequence: CASSLGLTDTQYF. The CDR3 nucleotides read TGTGCCAGCAGTCTGGGACTCACAGATACGCAGTATTTT.

This clonotype appeared a single time. This rearrangement joins TRBV12-3 or TRBV12-4 to TRBJ1-4; TRBD1 matches at 9 bases. CDR3 size: 14 residues. Trimming cost V 5 bases and J 6 bases; bases outside gene matches: 4. CDR3 loop: CASSTGGVDEKLFF. As DNA, the CDR3 is TGTGCCAGCAGTACAGGGGGCGTAGATGAAAAACTGTTTTTT.

The chain joins TRBV20-1 to TRBJ2-3; D uncertain. V shed 7 bases and J shed 1 base, with 9 bases lying between them. Per germline, CDR1 DFQATT and CDR2 SNEGSKA (reference sequence). The CDR3 sequence is 12 residues long. CDR3 amino acids: CSGQRGTDTQYF. The CDR3 nucleotides are TGCAGTGGACAAAGGGGCACAGATACGCAGTATTTT.

This chain joins TRBV5-1 and TRBJ2-5; D gene ambiguous. The V end lost 0 bases, the J end lost 5 bases, and 11 bases lay between the germline ends. The CDR3 is made up of 14 amino acids. Germline CDR1 and CDR2: SGHRS and YFSETQ. The CDR3 nucleotides read TGCGCCAGCAGCTTGGGGGTTGGTCAGGAGACCCAGTACTTC. Protein product: CASSLGVGQETQYF.

This chain joins TRBV11-2 and TRBJ2-7; TRBD2 is a possible D gene (5 bases). Germline CDR1 and CDR2: SGHAT and FQNNGV. V lost 5 bases and J lost 6, with 17 bases in between. CDR3 length: 14 amino acids. The CDR3 protein is CASSPNPTSGEQYF. For the CDR3, the DNA is TGTGCCAGCAGCCCCAACCCAACTAGTGGCGAGCAGTACTTC.

The rearrangement links TRBV7-9 to TRBJ1-1, with D unclear. V was cut by 5 bases and J by 1 base, with 11 bases left in between. Germline-derived CDR1 and CDR2 are SEHNR and FQNEAQ (reference sequence). The CDR3 length is 14 residues. The CDR3 nucleotides are TGTGCCAGCAGCCCGCGGCGGGAGAACACTGAAGCTTTCTTT. This translates into CASSPRRENTEAFF.

This clonotype was counted between two and nine times. The chain uses TRBV10-3 and TRBJ1-6, with D possibly being TRBD1 (5 bases). Germline V lookup: CDR1 ENHRY, CDR2 SYGVKD. Trimming removed 0 bases from V and 7 bases from J, with 19 bases in between. The CDR3 is 18 amino acids. DNA for the CDR3: TGTGCCATCAGTGAGTCCGGTCAGGGAAGGGGTGAGAATTCACCCCTCCACTTT. As protein: CAISESGQGRGENSPLHF.

In its sample, this clonotype was seen a few times. The chain has TRBV20-1 and TRBJ2-2; D is uncertain. Trimming pared 3 bases from V and 4 bases from J, leaving 15 bases between. Per the germline V gene, CDR1 is DFQATT and CDR2 is SNEGSKA (reference sequence). The CDR3 contains 15 residues. Here the CDR3 reads CSASRHIRATGELFF. The CDR3 DNA reads as TGCAGTGCTAGTAGACACATAAGGGCCACCGGGGAGCTGTTTTTT.

This clonotype was observed a handful of times. The chain has TRBV20-1 and TRBJ2-5; unclear D gene. The germline gives CDR1 DFQATT, CDR2 SNEGSKA (reference sequence). The CDR3 sequence is 12 residues long. V gave up 4 bases and J gave up 3 bases, with 9 bases separating them. This CDR3 reads CSANVGEETQYF. CDR3 DNA: TGCAGTGCTAACGTAGGAGAAGAGACCCAGTACTTC.

The chain recombines TRBV28 with TRBJ1-2; D is unresolved. The ends were cut back, 6 bases at V and 9 bases at J, with 20 bases in the middle. The CDR3 runs 14 residues. Germline V gene data show CDR1 as MDHEN and CDR2 as SYDVKM. DNA of the CDR3: TGTGCCAGCAGCCCCTTCCCGACCCCTATTAGCTACACCTTC. Its protein is CASSPFPTPISYTF.

The rearrangement links TRBV6-5 to TRBJ2-1, with 7 bases fitting TRBD2. Germline V lookup: CDR1 MNHEY, CDR2 SVGAGI. The V and J ends lost 2 bases and 8 bases, in that order; junction bases with no gene match: 6. The CDR3 length is 14 residues. This CDR3 reads CASSYKSGGHEQFF. CDR3 nucleotide sequence: TGTGCCAGCAGTTACAAGTCGGGGGGACATGAGCAGTTCTTC.

V and J are TRBV28 and TRBJ1-2, with 7 bases matching TRBD1. Germline V gene sequence: CDR1 MDHEN, CDR2 SYDVKM. The CDR3 loop spans 14 amino acids. V lost 6 bases to trimming and J lost 4 bases; unmatched junction nucleotides: 8. The CDR3, as DNA: TGTGCCAGCAGGTTGACAGGGAGGACCTATGGCTACACCTTC. Protein product: CASRLTGRTYGYTF.

This clonotype was seen only a few times. The gene calls are TRBV10-3 and TRBJ1-1; D is ambiguous. V lost 0 bases to trimming and J lost 4 bases, with 6 bases between them. The germline V gene has CDR1 ENHRY and CDR2 SYGVKD. This CDR3 is 13 amino acids long. The chain's CDR3 is CAISESSFTEAFF. In DNA, the CDR3 is TGTGCCATCAGTGAGTCCTCATTCACTGAAGCTTTCTTT.

The chain recombines TRBV29-1 with TRBJ2-5, with 7 bases that match TRBD2. The CDR3 sequence is 13 residues long. CDR1 SQVTM and CDR2 ANQGSEA come from the germline V gene. V was clipped by 7 bases and J by 1 base; unmatched bases: 6. The CDR3 region is CSASGRFQETQYF. In DNA form, the CDR3 reads TGCAGCGCTAGCGGACGCTTCCAAGAGACCCAGTACTTC.

The CDR3 DNA reads as TGTGCCAGCAGCCTATATAGCGGGAGCCTCTCCTACGAGCAGTACTTC. Translating it yields CASSLYSGSLSYEQYF. The chain recombines TRBV14 with TRBJ2-7, with TRBD2 identical over 9 bases. Germline CDR1 SGHDN, CDR2 FVKESK. The CDR3 length is 16 residues. V lost 4 bases to trimming and J lost 0 bases; unmatched junction nucleotides: 7. The complete variable domain, with remaining parts taken from reference TRBV14 and TRBJ2-7, reads EAGVTQFPSHSVIEKGQTVTLRCDPISGHDNLYWYRRVMGKEIKFLLHFVKESKQDESGMPNNRFLAERTGGTYSTLKVQPAELEDSGVYFCASSLYSGSLSYEQYFGPGTRLTVT.

V gene TRBV6-2 or TRBV6-3 combines with J gene TRBJ2-4; 10 bases line up with TRBD1. There are 15 residues in the CDR3. Germline CDR1 is MNHEY and CDR2 is SVGEGT. Trimming took 5 bases from V and 7 from J; bases not matched to a gene: 8. DNA for the CDR3: TGTGCCAGCAGTGACCCCAGGGACAGGGGTAACATTCAGTACTTC. This codes for CASSDPRDRGNIQYF.

This clonotype has more than one count but fewer than ten. The CDR3 DNA sequence: TGTGCCAGCAGCCCCCGACAGGGGAATCTGGCGTATAGCAATCAGCCCCAGCATTTT. Its translation: CASSPRQGNLAYSNQPQHF. The chain is built from TRBV6-2 or TRBV6-3 and TRBJ1-5; 8 nucleotides line up with TRBD1. The CDR3 totals 19 residues. J lost 0 bases, V lost 6 bases, and 16 bases had no gene match. The germline gives CDR1 MNHEY, CDR2 SVGEGT.

This clonotype was seen a handful of times. The CDR3 region is CASSTGILNTIYF. CDR3 bases: TGTGCCAGCAGCACGGGCATCCTGAACACCATATATTTT. The J gene is TRBJ1-3, the V gene TRBV5-8; D unresolved. Germline V CDR1 and CDR2: SGHTS, YDEGEE. The V and J ends lost 4 bases and 7 bases respectively, with 12 bases between them. This CDR3 contains 13 residues.